This T cell receptor beta chain was captured by sequencing in a study of cytomegalovirus exposure and HLA in healthy donors. Study outcomes and limitations: Clonal expansion was found to be greater in HLA-associated TCR beta chains than in equally common others in a later analysis.

Use of 60 Vbeta and 13 Jbeta primers characterized the PCR. Sequenced by immunoSEQ multiplex PCR; TCRdb stores in-frame clones only, minus some. The sample lists around 180,000 clones, 70% to 80% seen once, with 1.2% to 1.5% in the top ten. This CDR3 has 13 residues. Germline lookup yields CDR1 SNHLY and CDR2 FYNNEI. The J segment lost 3 bases and the V segment lost 4 bases, leaving 2 bases of the junction unmatched. This clone was counted between two and nine times. Antigen unknown. The sample consisted of PBMCs. The TCR originated in a woman in her thirties in good health and CMV-seropositive. The gene calls are TRBV2 and TRBJ2-7, with 8 positions matching TRBD1. The CDR3, as DNA: TGTGCCAGCAGTGTCGACAGGGGCTACGAGCAGTACTTC. Residues: CASSVDRGYEQYF.